The rows below give T cell receptor beta chains drawn from one sample of a study of monozygotic twins with inflammatory bowel disease. No DNA is given; TCRdb re-called the 5' RACE reads and lists each CDR3 protein once. The sample data list about 440,000 distinct CDR3 sequences. The sequencing sample was made of blood. The receptors stem from a human donor with ulcerative colitis or Crohn's disease, or a healthy co-twin of an affected twin (not recorded which). Each CDR3 is given with its conserved first and last residue.

v_gene	j_gene	CDR3aa
TRBV29-1	TRBJ2-7	CSVGGQTSSYEQYF
TRBV20-1	TRBJ1-1	CSARDSLGTEAFF
TRBV2	TRBJ2-2	CASSPVDTGELFF
TRBV29-1	TRBJ1-2	CSAIGPNYGYTF
TRBV5-1	TRBJ2-7	CASSLVSQAYEQYF
TRBV20-1	TRBJ1-5	CSARSRVGQPQHF
TRBV11-2	TRBJ2-7	CASSYGLAGIRGAYEQYF
TRBV9	TRBJ2-7	CASSVGPGAYEQYF
TRBV25-1	TRBJ2-7	CASRRGQGLEQYF
TRBV19	TRBJ1-2	CASTSTGVSYTF
TRBV27	TRBJ2-2	CASSWGTGSGPGELFF
TRBV18	TRBJ1-1	CASSPQPMNTEAFF
TRBV25-1	TRBJ2-1	CASRTSGGYNEQFF
TRBV13	TRBJ1-1	CASSPSPGALRENTEAFF
TRBV4-1	TRBJ1-5	CASSQDVEGKPQHF
TRBV7-3	TRBJ2-2	CASSLTGPTGELFF
TRBV5-1	TRBJ2-2	CASIPGGQNTGELFF
TRBV11-2	TRBJ2-7	CASSLETWTSHHEQYF
TRBV5-1	TRBJ1-3	CASSLDRGNTIYF
TRBV5-1	TRBJ2-5	CASSIGQGTETQYF
TRBV5-1	TRBJ2-5	CASSTPGQQETQYF
TRBV20-1	TRBJ2-1	CSLGLGGNEQFF
TRBV6-2/TRBV6-3	TRBJ2-1	CASSLSVAGLEQFF
TRBV12-3/TRBV12-4	TRBJ2-5	CASRRGTSQETQYF
TRBV6-1	TRBJ2-1	CASRRRGGYNEQFF
TRBV10-3	TRBJ2-6	CAISDGGSGANVLTF
TRBV19	TRBJ2-6	CASTRQASSGANVLTF
TRBV3-1	TRBJ2-7	CASSQLGGTYSYEQYF
TRBV30	TRBJ2-7	CASGLVGEQYF
TRBV7-2	TRBJ2-5	CASSWGPGETQHF
TRBV6-1	TRBJ1-6	CASKDAGTVNSPLHF
TRBV12-3/TRBV12-4	TRBJ2-2	CASSQDRGGAGELFF
TRBV5-1	TRBJ2-7	CASSLEAGHTYEQYF
TRBV5-5	TRBJ2-1	CASSSDRAVYEQFF
TRBV10-3	TRBJ1-6	CAISELDSHNSPLHF
TRBV29-1	TRBJ2-1	CSVEKGFGGNEQFF
TRBV6-1	TRBJ1-5	CASRHTRGRVGQPQHF
TRBV7-2	TRBJ2-5	CASSFTGAGGETQYF
TRBV7-9	TRBJ1-2	CASSLIAGTSGYTF
TRBV3-1	TRBJ2-3	CASSQDVGGPTDTQYF
TRBV19	TRBJ2-1	CASHTYNEQFF
TRBV29-1	TRBJ2-2	CSASVGLLAGATGELFF
TRBV6-1	TRBJ2-7	CASSRSLASSYEQYF
TRBV6-5	TRBJ2-5	CASSYFKGTQETQYF
TRBV10-3	TRBJ2-1	CAIGETGAYNEQFF
TRBV15	TRBJ2-7	CATSGARGKYEQYF
TRBV19	TRBJ1-2	CASRGEQDGYTF
TRBV2	TRBJ1-6	CASSVGQNNSPLHF
TRBV5-1	TRBJ2-2	CASSLARDLTTGELFF
TRBV16	TRBJ1-1	CASSQSAGFGPEAFF
TRBV6-2/TRBV6-3	TRBJ2-3	CATRGRSTDTQYF
TRBV28	TRBJ2-7	CASSSITGTGFYEQYF
TRBV24-1	TRBJ2-2	CAARGAGTGELFF
TRBV20-1	TRBJ2-3	CSVKGTSTDTQYF
TRBV3-1	TRBJ2-2	CASSQAGIGELFF
TRBV5-1	TRBJ2-7	CASSLDLLSYEQYF
TRBV5-1	TRBJ1-6	CASSYDPGQNSPLHF
TRBV5-1	TRBJ1-2	CASSRGGDRPTNGYTF
TRBV7-9	TRBJ2-1	CASSPPWVGNEQFF
TRBV7-2	TRBJ1-1	CASSLARALNTEAFF